These T cell receptor beta chains were read from a single sample in a study of Ad26.COV2.S vaccination and SARS-CoV-2 variants. Assay: immunoSEQ multiplex PCR; the TCRdb copy retains only in-frame clones and omits some. Here the sample spans roughly 460,000 clones, nearly 90% being singletons. Specimen: peripheral blood, collected in a trial of Ad26.COV2.S vaccine versus placebo. The receptors originated from a person between 18 and 60 years old who received the Ad26.COV2.S COVID-19 vaccine or a placebo. Both conserved end residues are part of each CDR3. D genes are given only for firm matches. Not every row has a clone size; where given, it reads once, few, many or a size class.

clone size: .; D gene: TRBD1; J gene: TRBJ2-7; V gene: TRBV27; CDR3 protein: CASSRTGTAYEQYF; CDR3 DNA: TGTGCCAGCAGTCGGACCGGGACAGCCTACGAGCAGTACTTC
clone size: .; D gene: TRBD2; J gene: TRBJ2-7; V gene: TRBV3-1/TRBV3-2; CDR3 protein: CASSPSGRANYEQYF; CDR3 DNA: TGTGCCAGCAGCCCAAGCGGGAGGGCCAACTACGAGCAGTACTTC
clone size: .; D gene: .; J gene: TRBJ2-7; V gene: TRBV28; CDR3 protein: CASSLGSSLYEQYF; CDR3 DNA: TGTGCCAGCAGTTTAGGTAGTTCCCTGTACGAGCAGTACTTC
clone size: .; D gene: TRBD1; J gene: TRBJ1-4; V gene: TRBV9; CDR3 protein: CASSVGTGATNEKLFF; CDR3 DNA: TGTGCCAGCAGCGTCGGGACAGGGGCGACTAATGAAAAACTGTTTTTT
clone size: .; D gene: .; J gene: TRBJ2-1; V gene: TRBV10-3; CDR3 protein: CATGGQDNEQFF; CDR3 DNA: TGTGCCACGGGGGGACAGGACAATGAGCAGTTCTTC
clone size: .; D gene: .; J gene: TRBJ1-6; V gene: TRBV27; CDR3 protein: CASSRGTVSSNSPLHF; CDR3 DNA: TGTGCCAGCAGTCGCGGGACGGTCTCTTCGAATTCACCCCTCCACTTT
clone size: .; D gene: TRBD1; J gene: TRBJ1-5; V gene: TRBV19; CDR3 protein: CASSIGTGTGVNQPQHF; CDR3 DNA: TGTGCCAGTAGTATTGGGACCGGGACAGGGGTCAATCAGCCCCAGCATTTT
clone size: .; D gene: TRBD1; J gene: TRBJ1-1; V gene: TRBV3-1/TRBV3-2; CDR3 protein: CASSYPGQESEAFF; CDR3 DNA: TGTGCCAGCAGCTATCCGGGACAGGAATCTGAAGCTTTCTTT
clone size: .; D gene: .; J gene: TRBJ2-1; V gene: TRBV7-9; CDR3 protein: CASSYARWNNEQFF; CDR3 DNA: TGTGCCAGCAGCTACGCTAGGTGGAACAATGAGCAGTTCTTC
clone size: .; D gene: .; J gene: TRBJ2-1; V gene: TRBV13; CDR3 protein: CASSSRNEQFF; CDR3 DNA: TGTGCCAGCAGCTCTCGGAATGAGCAGTTCTTC
clone size: .; D gene: TRBD1; J gene: TRBJ2-5; V gene: TRBV29-1; CDR3 protein: CSVHFPGQMYQETQYF; CDR3 DNA: TGCAGCGTCCATTTCCCGGGACAGATGTACCAAGAGACCCAGTACTTC
clone size: .; D gene: .; J gene: TRBJ2-5; V gene: TRBV2; CDR3 protein: CASSFIGQETQYF; CDR3 DNA: TGTGCCAGCAGTTTTATAGGGCAAGAGACCCAGTACTTC
clone size: .; D gene: TRBD1; J gene: TRBJ1-5; V gene: TRBV19; CDR3 protein: CASSIPGTGTYSNQPQHF; CDR3 DNA: TGTGCCAGTAGTATCCCCGGGACAGGGACTTATAGCAATCAGCCCCAGCATTTT
clone size: .; D gene: TRBD2; J gene: TRBJ2-2; V gene: TRBV5-1; CDR3 protein: CASSLAQVGGRTAGELFF; CDR3 DNA: TGCGCCAGCAGCTTGGCCCAAGTAGGCGGGAGGACGGCCGGGGAGCTGTTTTTT
clone size: .; D gene: TRBD1; J gene: TRBJ2-1; V gene: TRBV28; CDR3 protein: CASRLLDRGPYNEQFF; CDR3 DNA: TGTGCCAGCAGGCTACTCGACAGGGGACCTTACAATGAGCAGTTCTTC
clone size: .; D gene: .; J gene: TRBJ2-5; V gene: TRBV29-1; CDR3 protein: CSVVLPQETQYF; CDR3 DNA: TGCAGCGTTGTACTACCCCAAGAGACCCAGTACTTC
clone size: .; D gene: TRBD2; J gene: TRBJ2-2; V gene: TRBV18; CDR3 protein: CASSPDSGGTNTGELFF; CDR3 DNA: TGTGCCAGCTCACCGGATAGCGGGGGGACTAACACCGGGGAGCTGTTTTTT
clone size: .; D gene: .; J gene: TRBJ2-6; V gene: TRBV6-6; CDR3 protein: CASQGGAGANVLTF; CDR3 DNA: TGTGCCAGCCAAGGGGGGGCTGGGGCCAACGTCCTGACTTTC
clone size: .; D gene: .; J gene: TRBJ1-2; V gene: TRBV6-5; CDR3 protein: CASSLAGGAYGYTF; CDR3 DNA: TGTGCCAGCAGTTTGGCCGGGGGAGCCTATGGCTACACCTTC
clone size: .; D gene: .; J gene: TRBJ2-7; V gene: TRBV29-1; CDR3 protein: CSVEDRSGGRGYEQYF; CDR3 DNA: TGCAGCGTTGAAGACAGATCGGGTGGGAGAGGGTACGAGCAGTACTTC
clone size: .; D gene: .; J gene: TRBJ2-1; V gene: TRBV18; CDR3 protein: CASSPGTTGNEQFF; CDR3 DNA: TGTGCCAGCTCACCCGGGACCACGGGCAATGAGCAGTTCTTC
clone size: .; D gene: .; J gene: TRBJ1-1; V gene: TRBV7-2; CDR3 protein: CASSLAGRVNTEAFF; CDR3 DNA: TGTGCCAGCAGCTTGGCAGGGAGGGTGAACACTGAAGCTTTCTTT
clone size: once; D gene: .; J gene: TRBJ1-1; V gene: TRBV28; CDR3 protein: CASTPPRGTLNTEAFF; CDR3 DNA: TGTGCCAGCACCCCTCCCCGTGGCACCTTGAACACTGAAGCTTTCTTT
clone size: .; D gene: TRBD2; J gene: TRBJ2-3; V gene: TRBV7-9; CDR3 protein: CASSYGTSGTDTQYF; CDR3 DNA: TGTGCCAGCAGCTACGGGACTAGCGGCACAGATACGCAGTATTTT
clone size: .; D gene: TRBD2; J gene: TRBJ2-3; V gene: TRBV5-1; CDR3 protein: CASSHTILGGSDTQYF; CDR3 DNA: TGCGCCAGCAGCCACACAATTCTCGGGGGGTCAGATACGCAGTATTTT
clone size: .; D gene: TRBD1; J gene: TRBJ2-5; V gene: TRBV29-1; CDR3 protein: CSVASKWGQGWETQYF; CDR3 DNA: TGCAGCGTTGCAAGCAAATGGGGACAGGGGTGGGAGACCCAGTACTTC
clone size: once; D gene: TRBD1; J gene: TRBJ1-4; V gene: TRBV7-9; CDR3 protein: CASSLVGDSREKLFF; CDR3 DNA: TGTGCCAGCAGCTTAGTAGGGGACAGTCGTGAAAAACTGTTTTTT
clone size: .; D gene: .; J gene: TRBJ1-3; V gene: TRBV4-1; CDR3 protein: CASSQPGTGNTIYF; CDR3 DNA: TGCGCCAGCAGCCAACCGGGGACTGGAAACACCATATATTTT
clone size: few; D gene: .; J gene: TRBJ2-7; V gene: TRBV7-3; CDR3 protein: CASSSADGYEQYF; CDR3 DNA: TGTGCCAGCAGCTCCGCGGACGGCTACGAGCAGTACTTC
clone size: once; D gene: .; J gene: TRBJ1-4; V gene: TRBV12-3/TRBV12-4; CDR3 protein: CASSFLVREKLFF; CDR3 DNA: TGTGCCAGCAGTTTTTTGGTGAGAGAAAAACTGTTTTTT
clone size: .; D gene: TRBD2; J gene: TRBJ2-2; V gene: TRBV19; CDR3 protein: CASRSGRITGELFF; CDR3 DNA: TGTGCCAGTAGAAGCGGGAGAATAACCGGGGAGCTGTTTTTT
clone size: once; D gene: .; J gene: TRBJ2-1; V gene: TRBV5-1; CDR3 protein: CASSLDGRRSEQFF; CDR3 DNA: TGCGCCAGCAGCTTGGATGGTAGGAGATCCGAGCAGTTCTTC
clone size: once; D gene: TRBD2; J gene: TRBJ2-1; V gene: TRBV18; CDR3 protein: CASSPRRENEQFF; CDR3 DNA: TGTGCCAGCTCACCCAGGCGGGAGAATGAGCAGTTCTTC
clone size: once; D gene: .; J gene: TRBJ2-7; V gene: TRBV2; CDR3 protein: CASSDGSAGKADEQYF; CDR3 DNA: TGTGCCAGCAGTGATGGTTCGGCAGGGAAAGCTGACGAGCAGTACTTC
clone size: .; D gene: .; J gene: TRBJ1-3; V gene: TRBV18; CDR3 protein: CASSPSTANSGNTIYF; CDR3 DNA: TGTGCCAGCTCACCTTCCACTGCCAACTCTGGAAACACCATATATTTT
clone size: .; D gene: TRBD2; J gene: TRBJ2-1; V gene: TRBV9; CDR3 protein: CASSVGGGRTYNEQFF; CDR3 DNA: TGTGCCAGCAGCGTAGGAGGCGGGAGGACCTACAATGAGCAGTTCTTC
clone size: .; D gene: TRBD2; J gene: TRBJ2-7; V gene: TRBV7-8; CDR3 protein: CASSADGTSGRISLYEQYF; CDR3 DNA: TGTGCCAGCAGCGCTGACGGGACTAGCGGGAGGATTTCGTTGTACGAGCAGTACTTC
clone size: .; D gene: .; J gene: TRBJ1-1; V gene: TRBV7-6; CDR3 protein: CASSLGFGLPPFERPRDTEAFF; CDR3 DNA: TGTGCCAGCAGCTTAGGCTTCGGTCTCCCGCCATTCGAACGACCCAGAGACACTGAAGCTTTCTTT
clone size: .; D gene: .; J gene: TRBJ1-2; V gene: TRBV12-3/TRBV12-4; CDR3 protein: CASSFRRGDGYTF; CDR3 DNA: TGTGCCAGCAGTTTCCGCAGGGGAGATGGCTACACCTTC